This T cell receptor (beta chain) is from a study of vaccination effects on CD4 cells after COVID-19. In the study overall: Either the mRNA-1273 or the BNT162b2 vaccine was given to participants as two doses. Study-wide results and limits: Sampling in the study covered few convalescent patients and included no early post-infection timepoints.

The CDR3 has 16 amino acids. Germline CDR1 and CDR2: SGHTA and FQGNSA. V lost 3 bases, J lost 0 bases, and 2 bases stayed unmatched. In regard to this clone: What it recognizes is unknown.

Following 10 days of culture, CD4+ T cells were isolated. In the vaccine recipients, nucleocapsid antibodies were negative and there was no prior SARS-CoV-2 infection. A half-medium replacement with IL-2 medium was carried out on days 3 and 7. Some clones are missing from TCRdb's copy, which holds only in-frame ones; the method was immunoSEQ multiplex PCR. The sample lists tens of thousands of clones, approximately 70% occurring once. The source material was CD4+ T cells from PBMCs cultured without peptide, sampled before COVID-19 vaccination. The sequence derives from a human donor who received a COVID-19 vaccine. J is TRBJ2-6 and V is TRBV7-2; 7 nucleotides line up with TRBD1. The CDR3 region has the DNA TGTGCCAGCAGCTTTTACAGGGGCTCTGGGGCCAACGTCCTGACTTTC. Its translation is CASSFYRGSGANVLTF.